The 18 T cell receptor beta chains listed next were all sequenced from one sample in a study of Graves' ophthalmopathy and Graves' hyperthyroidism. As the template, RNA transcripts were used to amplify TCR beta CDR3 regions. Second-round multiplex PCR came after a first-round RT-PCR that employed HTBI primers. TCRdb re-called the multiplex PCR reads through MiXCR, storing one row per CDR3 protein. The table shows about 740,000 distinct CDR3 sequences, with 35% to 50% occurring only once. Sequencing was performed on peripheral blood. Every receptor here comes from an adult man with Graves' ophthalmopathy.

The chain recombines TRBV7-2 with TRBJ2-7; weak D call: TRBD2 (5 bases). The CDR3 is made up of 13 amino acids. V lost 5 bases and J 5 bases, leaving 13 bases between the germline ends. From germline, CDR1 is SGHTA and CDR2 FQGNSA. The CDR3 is CASSQAGVHEQYF. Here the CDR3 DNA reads TGTGCCAGCAGCCAAGCCGGGGTCCACGAGCAGTACTTC.

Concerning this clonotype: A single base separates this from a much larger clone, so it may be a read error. CDR3: CASSGDRGYELYF. In DNA, the CDR3 is TGTGCCAGCAGCGGGGACAGGGGCTACGAGCTGTACTTC. This sequence joins TRBV12-3 or TRBV12-4 and TRBJ2-7; 10 bases are a match to TRBD1. The CDR3 extends over 13 amino acids.

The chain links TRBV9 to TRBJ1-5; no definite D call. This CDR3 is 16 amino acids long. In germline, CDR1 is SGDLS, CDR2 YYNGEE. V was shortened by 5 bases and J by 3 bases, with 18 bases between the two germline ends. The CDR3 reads CASSYTKRGPNQPQHF. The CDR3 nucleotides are TGTGCCAGCAGTTACACAAAGCGAGGTCCCAATCAGCCCCAGCATTTT.

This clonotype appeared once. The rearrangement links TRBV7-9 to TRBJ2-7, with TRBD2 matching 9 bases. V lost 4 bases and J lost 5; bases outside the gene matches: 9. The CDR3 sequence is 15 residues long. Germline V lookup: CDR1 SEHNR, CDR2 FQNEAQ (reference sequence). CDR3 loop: CASSWGTSWTDEQYF. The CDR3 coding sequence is TGTGCCAGCAGCTGGGGGACTAGCTGGACAGACGAGCAGTACTTC.

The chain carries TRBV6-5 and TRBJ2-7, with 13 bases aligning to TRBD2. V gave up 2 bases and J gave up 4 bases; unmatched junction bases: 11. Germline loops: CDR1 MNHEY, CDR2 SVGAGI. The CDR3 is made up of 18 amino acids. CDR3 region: CASSYRGLAGDAGYEQYF. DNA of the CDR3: TGTGCCAGCAGTTACCGAGGACTAGCGGGAGATGCAGGGTACGAGCAGTACTTC.

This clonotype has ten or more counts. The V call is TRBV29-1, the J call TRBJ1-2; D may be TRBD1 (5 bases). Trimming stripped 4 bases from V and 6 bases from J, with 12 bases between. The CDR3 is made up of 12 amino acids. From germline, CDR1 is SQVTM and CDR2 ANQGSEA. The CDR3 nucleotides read TGCAGCGTTGGGGACGCCAACCATGGCTACACCTTC. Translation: CSVGDANHGYTF.

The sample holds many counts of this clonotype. The CDR3 here is CASSGDRSSSYEQYF. The CDR3 DNA sequence: TGTGCCAGCAGCGGGGACAGGTCCAGCTCCTACGAGCAGTACTTC. The rearrangement uses TRBV7-9 and TRBJ2-7; 8 bases fit TRBD1. The CDR3 runs 15 residues. CDR1 is SEHNR, CDR2 FQNEAQ, per germline (reference sequence). With V trimmed by 5 bases and J by 0 bases, 6 bases remained unmatched.

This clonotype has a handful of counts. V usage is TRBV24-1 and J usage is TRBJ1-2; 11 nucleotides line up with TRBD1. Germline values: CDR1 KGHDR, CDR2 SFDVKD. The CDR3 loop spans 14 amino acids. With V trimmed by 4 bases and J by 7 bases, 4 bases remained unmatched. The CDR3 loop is CATSDPGTGGGYTF. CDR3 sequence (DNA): TGTGCCACCAGTGACCCAGGGACAGGGGGTGGCTACACCTTC.

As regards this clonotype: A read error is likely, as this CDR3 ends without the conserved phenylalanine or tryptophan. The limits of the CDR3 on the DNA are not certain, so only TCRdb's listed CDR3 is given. This CDR3 reads CASSVAPGQ. The chain is built from TRBV9 and TRBJ1-2; the table's TRBD1 call for D was not verified on the DNA. The CDR3 is made up of 9 amino acids, end residues included. From germline, CDR1 is SGDLS and CDR2 YYNGEE.

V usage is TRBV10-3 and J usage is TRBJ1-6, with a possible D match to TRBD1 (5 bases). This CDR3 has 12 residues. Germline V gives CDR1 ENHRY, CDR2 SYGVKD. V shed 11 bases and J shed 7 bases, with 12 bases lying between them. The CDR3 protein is CASGQANSPLHF. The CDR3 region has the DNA TGTGCCTCAGGGCAGGCCAATTCACCCCTCCACTTT.

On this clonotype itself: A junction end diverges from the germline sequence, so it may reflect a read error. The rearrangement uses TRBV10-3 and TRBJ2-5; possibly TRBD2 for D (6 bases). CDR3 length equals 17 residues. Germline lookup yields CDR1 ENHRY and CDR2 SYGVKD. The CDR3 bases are TGTGCCAGCAGTTACTCGCCCAAAACGGGAGTGGCGAAGACCCAGTACTTC. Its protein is CASSYSPKTGVAKTQYF.

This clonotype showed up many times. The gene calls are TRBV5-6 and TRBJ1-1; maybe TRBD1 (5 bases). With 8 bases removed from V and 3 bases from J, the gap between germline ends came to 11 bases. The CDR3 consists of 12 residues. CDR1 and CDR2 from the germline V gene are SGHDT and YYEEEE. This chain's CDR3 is CASSPGDTEAFF. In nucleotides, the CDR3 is TGTGCCAGTAGTCCGGGGGACACTGAAGCTTTCTTT.

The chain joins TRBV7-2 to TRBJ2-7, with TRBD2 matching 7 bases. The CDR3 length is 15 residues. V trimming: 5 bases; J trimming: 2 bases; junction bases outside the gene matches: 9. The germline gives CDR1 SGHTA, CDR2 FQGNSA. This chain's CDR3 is CASSQRGLKTYEQYF. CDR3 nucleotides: TGTGCCAGCAGCCAAAGGGGACTAAAAACCTACGAGCAGTACTTC.

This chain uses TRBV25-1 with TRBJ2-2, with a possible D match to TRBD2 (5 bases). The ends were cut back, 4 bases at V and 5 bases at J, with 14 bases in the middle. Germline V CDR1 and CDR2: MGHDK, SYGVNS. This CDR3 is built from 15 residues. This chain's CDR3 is CASSASEGATGELFF. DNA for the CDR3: TGTGCCAGCAGTGCTAGTGAGGGAGCGACCGGGGAGCTGTTTTTT.

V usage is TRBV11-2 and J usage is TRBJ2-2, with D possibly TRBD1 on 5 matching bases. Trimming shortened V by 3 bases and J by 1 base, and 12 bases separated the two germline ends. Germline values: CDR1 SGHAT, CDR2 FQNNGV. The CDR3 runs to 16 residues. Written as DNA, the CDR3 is TGTGCCAGCAGCTTTTGGATCCAGGGGAACACCGGGGAGCTGTTTTTT. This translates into CASSFWIQGNTGELFF.

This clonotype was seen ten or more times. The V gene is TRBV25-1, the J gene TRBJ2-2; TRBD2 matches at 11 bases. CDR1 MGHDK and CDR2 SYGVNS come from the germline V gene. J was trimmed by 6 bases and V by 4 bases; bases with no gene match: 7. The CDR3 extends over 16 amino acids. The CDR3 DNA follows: TGTGCCAGCAGTGGAACTAGCGGGAGTTGGGCCGGGGAGCTGTTTTTT. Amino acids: CASSGTSGSWAGELFF.

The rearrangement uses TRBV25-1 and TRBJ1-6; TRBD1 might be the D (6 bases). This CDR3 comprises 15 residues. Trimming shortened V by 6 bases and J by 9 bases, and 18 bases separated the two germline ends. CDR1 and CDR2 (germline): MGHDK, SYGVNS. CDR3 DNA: TGTGCCAGCAGGGGAGATGCAGGGGCAAGTTCACCCCTCCACTTT. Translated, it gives CASRGDAGASSPLHF.

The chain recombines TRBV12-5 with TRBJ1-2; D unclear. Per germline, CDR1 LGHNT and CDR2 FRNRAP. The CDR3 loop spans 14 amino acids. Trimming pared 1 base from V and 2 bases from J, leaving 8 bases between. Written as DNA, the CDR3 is TGTGCTAGTGGTTTGGGGGCAGCCAACTATGGCTACACCTTC. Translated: CASGLGAANYGYTF.